Listed below are T cell receptor beta chains from one sample, sequenced in a study of blood T cell repertoires in COVID-19. Clones were read by immunoSEQ multiplex PCR, and TCRdb kept only the in-frame ones, dropping some. The sample records 150,000 to 200,000 clones, approximately 84% being singletons. The sequenced sample consisted of peripheral blood. The receptor source for this set is a woman older than 75 with acute or convalescent COVID-19. The CDR3 runs from the conserved cysteine through the conserved F or W. The D gene is left open where the match is weak. For some rows the clone size is stated as once, few or many, or as a class when expanded; others skip it.

>13|-|-|TRBV6-2/TRBV6-3|TRBJ2-7
TGTGCCAGCAGTTACTCGCGAACCTACGAGCAGTACTTC
CASSYSRTYEQYF
>15|TRBD1|-|TRBV27|TRBJ2-7
TGTGCCAGCAGTTTATTACCGGACAGGGTCCACGAGCAGTACTTC
CASSLLPDRVHEQYF
>14|-|-|TRBV7-2|TRBJ1-1
TGTGCCAGCACTTTACAACGGGATGTCGCTGAAGCTTTCTTT
CASTLQRDVAEAFF
>12|-|-|TRBV7-6|TRBJ1-1
TGTGCCAGCGGAGGACGGAACACTGAAGCTTTCTTT
CASGGRNTEAFF
>17|TRBD2|-|TRBV18|TRBJ2-5
TGTGCCAGCTCACGTTATATTGCGGGAGCCTCCGGGGAGACCCAGTACTTC
CASSRYIAGASGETQYF
>16|TRBD1|-|TRBV5-1|TRBJ2-2
TGCGCCAGCAGGACCGGACAGGGGCTGAACACCGGGGAGCTGTTTTTT
CASRTGQGLNTGELFF
>14|TRBD1|-|TRBV6-5|TRBJ1-2
TGTGCCAGCAAGAAAACAGGGGGCAACTATGGCTACACCTTC
CASKKTGGNYGYTF
>13|-|once|TRBV5-1|TRBJ2-5
TGCGCCAGCAGCTTATTTTACACGGAGACCCAGTACTTC
CASSLFYTETQYF
>13|TRBD1|-|TRBV7-2|TRBJ2-7
TGTGCCAGCAGCTTGGGGACAGGGGCCGAGCAGTACTTC
CASSLGTGAEQYF
>23|TRBD2|few|TRBV6-2/TRBV6-3|TRBJ2-6
TGTGCCAGCAGCCTACTAGCGGGAGCCTCTAGAGGAACTCTCGCCTCTGGGGCCAACGTCCTGACTTTC
CASSLLAGASRGTLASGANVLTF
>17|-|-|TRBV9|TRBJ1-6
TGTGCCAGCAGCTCAAAGGACGGGAGCTCCTATAATTCACCCCTCCACTTT
CASSSKDGSSYNSPLHF
>15|TRBD1|-|TRBV10-2|TRBJ1-5
TGCGCCAGCAGTGCAGGGGGCTGGGGCAATCAGCCCCAGCATTTT
CASSAGGWGNQPQHF
>15|-|-|TRBV10-1|TRBJ2-1
TGCGCCAGCAGCCAGTCGGGACAAGACGTCAATGAGCAGTTCTTC
CASSQSGQDVNEQFF
>17|TRBD2|-|TRBV25-1|TRBJ2-5
TGTGCCAGCAGTGAATCGGCGGGGAGGGTAGGGCAAGAGACCCAGTACTTC
CASSESAGRVGQETQYF
>16|TRBD1|-|TRBV7-2|TRBJ1-2
TGTGCCAGCAGCCCCACTGGACAGGGTCAGACGTTTGGCTACACCTTC
CASSPTGQGQTFGYTF
>13|-|-|TRBV7-9|TRBJ2-2
TGTGCCAGCACCCTGGCAGGAACCGGGGAGCTGTTTTTT
CASTLAGTGELFF
>14|-|-|TRBV5-1|TRBJ1-4
TGCGCCAGCAGTTGGGGAGCCCCCGGTGAAAAACTGTTTTTT
CASSWGAPGEKLFF
>19|-|-|TRBV7-8|TRBJ2-6
TGTGCCAGCAGCTCTAGGCGGGCAGGGGAGCTCTCTGGGGCCAACGTCCTGACTTTC
CASSSRRAGELSGANVLTF
>19|TRBD2|-|TRBV7-2|TRBJ2-1
TGTGCCAGCAGCCGGGCTAGCGGGAGATCTCCACGCTCCTACAATGAGCAGTTCTTC
CASSRASGRSPRSYNEQFF
>15|-|-|TRBV4-3|TRBJ1-4
TGCGCCAGCAGCCAAGATAGACAAATAGTTGAAAAACTGTTTTTT
CASSQDRQIVEKLFF
>14|TRBD1|-|TRBV11-2|TRBJ2-7
TGTGCCAGCAGCAAGGGACAGCATCTTGACGAGCAGTACTTC
CASSKGQHLDEQYF
>12|-|-|TRBV2|TRBJ1-2
TGTGCCAGCAGACAGGATAACTATGGCTACACCTTC
CASRQDNYGYTF
>14|-|many|TRBV4-3|TRBJ1-1
TGCGCCAGCAGCCAAGTAATCCTGAACACTGAAGCTTTCTTT
CASSQVILNTEAFF
>15|-|few|TRBV30|TRBJ1-5
TGTGCCTGGAGCAGGCGGGGAGTTAGCAATCAGCCCCAGCATTTT
CAWSRRGVSNQPQHF
>15|-|-|TRBV7-9|TRBJ2-7
TGTGCCAGCAGCTTAGGGTCAGGGGGACTTGCCGAGCAGTACTTC
CASSLGSGGLAEQYF
>15|-|-|TRBV5-8|TRBJ2-1
TGTGCCAGCAGCCCTAGGAGGGAGAGGTACAATGAGCAGTTCTTC
CASSPRRERYNEQFF
>15|TRBD1|-|TRBV25-1|TRBJ2-2
TGTGCCAGCACCGCTAACAGGGGGCAGGCCGGGGAGCTGTTTTTT
CASTANRGQAGELFF
>13|-|once|TRBV19|TRBJ2-1
TGTGCCAGTAGTGCGGGCCCTGGGAATGAGCAGTTCTTC
CASSAGPGNEQFF
>15|-|-|TRBV5-1|TRBJ1-1
TGCGCCAGCAGCCTCCTGTGGGGAGTGAACACTGAAGCTTTCTTT
CASSLLWGVNTEAFF
>14|-|-|TRBV6-5|TRBJ2-7
TGTGCCAGCATCGTAGAAGTGGGCCCCTACGAGCAGTACTTC
CASIVEVGPYEQYF
>14|-|few|TRBV5-1|TRBJ2-2
TGCGCCAGCAGCCAAAAACAGGGTTCCGGGGAGCTGTTTTTT
CASSQKQGSGELFF
>17|TRBD1|-|TRBV5-6|TRBJ2-3
TGTGCCAGCAGCTTCTTTGTCCGGGACAGGGGAGGGGATACGCAGTATTTT
CASSFFVRDRGGDTQYF
>14|-|-|TRBV19|TRBJ2-3
TGTGCCAGTGATTCGGGGGGCTTTACAGATACGCAGTATTTT
CASDSGGFTDTQYF
>15|TRBD1|-|TRBV27|TRBJ1-2
TGTGCCAGCAGTTCCCGGACAGGGAGCGGCTATGGCTACACCTTC
CASSSRTGSGYGYTF
>14|TRBD1|-|TRBV2|TRBJ1-1
TGTGCCAGCCAAACCGAAGGGACAGAAACTGAAGCTTTCTTT
CASQTEGTETEAFF
>14|-|-|TRBV7-2|TRBJ2-7
TGTGCCAGCGCCAGGGGTGAGTTCTCCTACGAGCAGTACTTC
CASARGEFSYEQYF
>14|TRBD1|-|TRBV6-2/TRBV6-3|TRBJ2-7
TGTGCCAGCAGTTACAGGACAGGGGGCTACGAGCAGTACTTC
CASSYRTGGYEQYF
>12|TRBD1|-|TRBV12-5|TRBJ2-7
TGTGCTAGTACAGGGGCAGGGGACGAGCAGTACTTC
CASTGAGDEQYF
>18|-|-|TRBV3-1/TRBV3-2|TRBJ2-1
TGTGCCAGCAGCCAAGAGTGGGGCGGAGTTGGGACATGGAATGAGCAGTTCTTC
CASSQEWGGVGTWNEQFF
>13|TRBD1|-|TRBV2|TRBJ1-5
TGTGCCTCAACAGGGGGAGGCAATCAGCCCCAGCATTTT
CASTGGGNQPQHF
>17|TRBD2|-|TRBV19|TRBJ2-7
TGTGCCAGTAGAGATGGGGCTAGCGGGGCCCAGACCTACGAGCAGTACTTC
CASRDGASGAQTYEQYF
>16|TRBD2|-|TRBV19|TRBJ2-1
TGTGCCAGTAGTCGACTAGCGGGAGGCCTTTACAATGAGCAGTTCTTC
CASSRLAGGLYNEQFF
>13|-|-|TRBV6-2/TRBV6-3|TRBJ2-1
TGTGCCAGCAGTTTGTCTAGGAACAATGAGCAGTTCTTC
CASSLSRNNEQFF
>15|-|-|TRBV9|TRBJ2-7
TGTGCCAGCAGCGCGACTGACGTTGGTTCCTACGAGCAGTACTTC
CASSATDVGSYEQYF
>16|-|-|TRBV7-9|TRBJ1-1
TGTGCCAGCAGCCGCCTCCAGGGGACGGCGAACACTGAAGCTTTCTTT
CASSRLQGTANTEAFF
>12|-|few|TRBV12-3/TRBV12-4|TRBJ1-2
TGTGCCAGCAGTTTCGTCGGCGGTGGCTACACCTTC
CASSFVGGGYTF
>13|-|-|TRBV19|TRBJ1-1
TGTGCCAGTAGTATCCAGGGCGGCGGTAGAGCTTTCTTT
CASSIQGGGRAFF
>14|-|few|TRBV5-1|TRBJ1-4
TGCGCCAGCAGCTCTGGCGGGGGAAAAGAAAAACTGTTTTTT
CASSSGGGKEKLFF
>15|-|few|TRBV5-1|TRBJ1-6
TGCGCCAGCAGCCCGGGACTCACAAACAATTCACCCCTCCACTTT
CASSPGLTNNSPLHF
>15|-|-|TRBV11-3|TRBJ2-3
TGTGCCAGCAGCTTAGGGGGCGGGAACACAGATACGCAGTATTTT
CASSLGGGNTDTQYF
>13|TRBD1|once|TRBV7-2|TRBJ1-2
TGTGCCAGCAGCCTCGGACAGGGTGACGGCTACACCTTC
CASSLGQGDGYTF
>14|-|-|TRBV18|TRBJ1-6
TGTGCCAGCTCACCACAGTCAGGAAATTCACCCCTCCACTTT
CASSPQSGNSPLHF
>14|TRBD1|-|TRBV5-1|TRBJ1-2
TGCGCCAGCAGCTCCGGACAGGGCGGCTATGGCTACACCTTC
CASSSGQGGYGYTF